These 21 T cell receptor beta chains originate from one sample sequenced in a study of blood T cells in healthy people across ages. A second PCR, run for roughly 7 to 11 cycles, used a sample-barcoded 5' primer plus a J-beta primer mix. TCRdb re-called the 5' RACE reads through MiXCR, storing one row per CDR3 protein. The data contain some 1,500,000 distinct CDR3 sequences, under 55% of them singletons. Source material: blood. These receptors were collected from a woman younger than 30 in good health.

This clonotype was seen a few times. Written as DNA, the CDR3 is TGTGCCAGCAGTTACTCTGGGGGAATGTACAATGAGCAGTTCTTC. This sequence encodes CASSYSGGMYNEQFF. The V call is TRBV6-5, the J call TRBJ2-1, with D possibly called TRBD1 or TRBD2 (5 bases each). The CDR3 extends over 15 amino acids. Germline V gives CDR1 MNHEY, CDR2 SVGAGI. With 0 bases removed from V and 4 bases from J, the gap between germline ends came to 10 bases.

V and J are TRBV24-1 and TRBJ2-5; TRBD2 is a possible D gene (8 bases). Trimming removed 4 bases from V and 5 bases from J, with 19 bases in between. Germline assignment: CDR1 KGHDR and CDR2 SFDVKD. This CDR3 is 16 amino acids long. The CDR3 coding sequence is TGTGCCACCAGTGACCAAGGGGGCCGGGGGGGGGAGACCCAGTACTTC. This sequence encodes CATSDQGGRGGETQYF.

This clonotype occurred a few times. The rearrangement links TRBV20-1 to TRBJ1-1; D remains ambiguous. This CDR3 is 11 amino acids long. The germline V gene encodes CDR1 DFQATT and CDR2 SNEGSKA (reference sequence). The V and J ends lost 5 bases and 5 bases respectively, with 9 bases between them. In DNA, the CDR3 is TGCAGTGCTTCGGATGGGACTGAAGCTTTCTTT. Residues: CSASDGTEAFF.

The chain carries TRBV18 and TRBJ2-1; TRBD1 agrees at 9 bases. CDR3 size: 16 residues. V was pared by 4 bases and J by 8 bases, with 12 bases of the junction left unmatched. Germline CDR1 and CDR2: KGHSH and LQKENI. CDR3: CASSRPGTGNVYEQFF. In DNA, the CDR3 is TGTGCCAGCTCACGACCCGGGACAGGGAATGTGTATGAGCAGTTCTTC.

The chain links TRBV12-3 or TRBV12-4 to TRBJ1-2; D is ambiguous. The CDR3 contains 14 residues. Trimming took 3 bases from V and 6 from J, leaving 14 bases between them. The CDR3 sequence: CASSLRRTSNGYTF. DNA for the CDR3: TGTGCCAGCAGTTTGAGAAGAACCTCTAATGGCTACACCTTC.

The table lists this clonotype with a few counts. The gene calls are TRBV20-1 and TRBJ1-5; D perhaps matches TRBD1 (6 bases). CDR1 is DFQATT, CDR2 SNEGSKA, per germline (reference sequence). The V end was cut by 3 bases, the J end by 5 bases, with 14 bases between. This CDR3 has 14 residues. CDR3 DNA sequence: TGCAGTGCTAGTGGGGGGGGCGATTATCAGCCCCAGCATTTT. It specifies CSASGGGDYQPQHF.

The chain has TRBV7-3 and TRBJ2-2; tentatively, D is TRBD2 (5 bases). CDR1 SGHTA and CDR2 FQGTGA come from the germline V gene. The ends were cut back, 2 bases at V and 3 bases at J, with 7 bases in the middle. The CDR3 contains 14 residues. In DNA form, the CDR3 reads TGTGCCAGCAGCTTATTCGGGGACACCGGGGAGCTGTTTTTT. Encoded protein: CASSLFGDTGELFF. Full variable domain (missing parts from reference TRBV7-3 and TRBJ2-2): GAGVSQTPSNKVTEKGKYVELRCDPISGHTALYWYRQSLGQGPEFLIYFQGTGAADDSGLPNDRFFAVRPEGSVSTLKIQRTERGDSAVYLCASSLFGDTGELFFGEGSRLTVL.

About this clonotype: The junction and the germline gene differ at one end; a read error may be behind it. CDR3 loop: CASSQTDRAYDYTF. As DNA, the CDR3 is TGCGCCAGCAGCCAAACAGACAGGGCCTATGACTACACCTTC. This sequence joins TRBV4-1 and TRBJ1-2, with 7 positions matching TRBD1. This CDR3 is 14 amino acids long. Germline CDR1 is MGHRA and CDR2 is YSYEKL.

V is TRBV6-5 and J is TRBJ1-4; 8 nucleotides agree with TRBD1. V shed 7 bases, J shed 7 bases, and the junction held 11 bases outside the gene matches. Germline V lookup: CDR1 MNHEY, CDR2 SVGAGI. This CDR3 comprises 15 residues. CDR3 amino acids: CASTGRAGGGEKLFF. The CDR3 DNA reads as TGTGCCAGCACCGGGAGGGCAGGGGGCGGTGAAAAACTGTTTTTT.

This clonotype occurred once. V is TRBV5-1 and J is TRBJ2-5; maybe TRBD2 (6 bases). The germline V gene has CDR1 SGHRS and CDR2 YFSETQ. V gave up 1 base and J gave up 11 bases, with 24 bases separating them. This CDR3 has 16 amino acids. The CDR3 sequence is CASSLFSGTGGDEQYF. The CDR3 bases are TGCGCCAGCAGCTTGTTTAGCGGAACAGGTGGAGATGAGCAGTACTTC.

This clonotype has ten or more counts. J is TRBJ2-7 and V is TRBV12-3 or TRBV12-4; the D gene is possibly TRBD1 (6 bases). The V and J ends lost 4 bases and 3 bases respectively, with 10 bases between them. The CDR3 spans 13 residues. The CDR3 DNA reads TGTGCCAGCAGTTACGGACAGCGCTACGAGCAGTACTTC. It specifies CASSYGQRYEQYF.

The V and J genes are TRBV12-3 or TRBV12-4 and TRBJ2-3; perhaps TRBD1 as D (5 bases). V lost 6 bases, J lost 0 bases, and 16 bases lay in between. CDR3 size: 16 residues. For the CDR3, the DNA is TGTGCCAGCAGATCGTCAGGGCGCATTAGCACAGATACGCAGTATTTT. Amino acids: CASRSSGRISTDTQYF.

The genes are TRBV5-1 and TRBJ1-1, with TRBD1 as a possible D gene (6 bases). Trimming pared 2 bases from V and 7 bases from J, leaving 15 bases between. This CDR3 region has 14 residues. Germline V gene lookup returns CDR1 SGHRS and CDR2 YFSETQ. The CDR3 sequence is CASSLLGQSNEAFF. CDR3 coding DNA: TGCGCCAGCAGCTTACTGGGACAATCTAATGAAGCTTTCTTT.

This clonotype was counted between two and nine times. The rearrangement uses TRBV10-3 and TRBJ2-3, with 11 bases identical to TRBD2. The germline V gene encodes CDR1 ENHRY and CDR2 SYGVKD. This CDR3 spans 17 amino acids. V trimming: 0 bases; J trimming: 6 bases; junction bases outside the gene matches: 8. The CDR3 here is CAISESVIAGGPDTQYF. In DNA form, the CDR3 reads TGTGCCATCAGTGAGTCAGTGATAGCGGGAGGGCCCGATACGCAGTATTTT.

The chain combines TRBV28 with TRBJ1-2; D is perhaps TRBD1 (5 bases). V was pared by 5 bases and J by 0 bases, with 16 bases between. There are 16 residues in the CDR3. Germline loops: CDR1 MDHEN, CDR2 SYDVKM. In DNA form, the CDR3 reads TGTGCCAGCAGTCCGGACCCAGGGTTTTCTAACTATGGCTACACCTTC. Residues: CASSPDPGFSNYGYTF.

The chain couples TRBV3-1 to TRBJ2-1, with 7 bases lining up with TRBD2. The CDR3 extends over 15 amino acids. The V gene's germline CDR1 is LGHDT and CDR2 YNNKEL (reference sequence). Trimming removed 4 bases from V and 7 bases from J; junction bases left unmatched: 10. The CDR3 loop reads CASSLYSGEWNEQFF. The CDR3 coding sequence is TGTGCCAGCAGCCTATACAGCGGGGAGTGGAATGAGCAGTTCTTC.

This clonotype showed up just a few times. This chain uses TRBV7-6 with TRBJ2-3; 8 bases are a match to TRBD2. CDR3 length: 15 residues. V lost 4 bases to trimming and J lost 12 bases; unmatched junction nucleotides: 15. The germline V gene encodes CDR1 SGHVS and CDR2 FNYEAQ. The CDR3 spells CASSSPGLGMGQQYF. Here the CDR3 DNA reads TGTGCCAGCAGCTCTCCGGGACTAGGGATGGGGCAACAGTATTTT.

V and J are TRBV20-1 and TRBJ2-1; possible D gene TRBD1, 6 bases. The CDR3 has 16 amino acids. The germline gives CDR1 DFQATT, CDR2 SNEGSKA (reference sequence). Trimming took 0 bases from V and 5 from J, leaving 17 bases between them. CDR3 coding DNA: TGCAGTGCTAGAGACCTGACAGGCCTCCTCAACAATGAGCAGTTCTTC. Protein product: CSARDLTGLLNNEQFF.

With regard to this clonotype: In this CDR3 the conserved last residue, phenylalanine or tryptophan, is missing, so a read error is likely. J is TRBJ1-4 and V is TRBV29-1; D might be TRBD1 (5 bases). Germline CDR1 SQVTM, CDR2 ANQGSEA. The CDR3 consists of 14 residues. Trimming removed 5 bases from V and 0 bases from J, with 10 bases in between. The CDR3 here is CSVREGPTNEKLFY. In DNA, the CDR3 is TGCAGCGTTCGGGAGGGGCCAACTAATGAAAAACTGTTTTAT.

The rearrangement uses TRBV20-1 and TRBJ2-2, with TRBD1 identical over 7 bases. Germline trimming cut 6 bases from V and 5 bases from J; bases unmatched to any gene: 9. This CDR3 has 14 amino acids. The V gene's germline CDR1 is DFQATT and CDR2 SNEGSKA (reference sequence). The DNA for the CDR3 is TGCAGTGCAACCGACAGGGAAAGTACCGGGGAGCTGTTTTTT. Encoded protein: CSATDRESTGELFF.

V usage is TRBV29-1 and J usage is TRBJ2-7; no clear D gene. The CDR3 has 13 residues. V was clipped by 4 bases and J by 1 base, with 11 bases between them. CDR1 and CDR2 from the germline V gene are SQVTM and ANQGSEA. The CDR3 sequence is CSVVRPLSYEQYF. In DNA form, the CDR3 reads TGCAGCGTTGTCCGGCCCCTTTCCTACGAGCAGTACTTC.